Following are 20 T cell receptor beta chains from one sample sequenced in a study of response to subunit inactivated influenza vaccine. TCRdb independently ran MiXCR on the RT-PCR reads; one entry per CDR3 protein. The sample contains around 790,000 distinct CDR3 sequences, 21% of which appear only once. This specimen consisted of PBMCs from blood, obtained 5 to 6 days after vaccination. The receptors were sampled from a man aged 50-59 years who received an inactivated influenza vaccine.

This clonotype appeared a few times. J is TRBJ2-7 and V is TRBV6-6, with TRBD2 as a possible D gene (5 bases). The germline gives CDR1 MNHNY, CDR2 SVGAGI (reference sequence). This CDR3 comprises 12 residues. V was pared by 8 bases and J by 3 bases, with 11 bases between. CDR3 protein: CASREGNYEQYF. The CDR3 region has the DNA TGTGCCAGCCGAGAGGGTAACTACGAGCAGTACTTC.

Ten or more counts support this clonotype. The rearrangement uses TRBV28 and TRBJ2-7, with a possible D match to TRBD2 (5 bases). CDR1 MDHEN and CDR2 SYDVKM come from the germline V gene. The CDR3 totals 14 residues. V was trimmed by 3 bases and J by 2 bases, leaving 11 bases between them. DNA for the CDR3: TGTGCCAGCAGTTTCTACGGGGAAACCTACGAGCAGTACTTC. The encoded protein is CASSFYGETYEQYF.

V gene TRBV10-3 combines with J gene TRBJ2-2; 12 bases align to TRBD2. V lost 8 bases to trimming and J lost 4 bases; unmatched junction nucleotides: 2. The CDR3 spans 14 residues. The germline CDR1 and CDR2 sequences are ENHRY and SYGVKD. The CDR3 protein is CAIGLAGPTGELFF. The CDR3, as DNA: TGTGCCATCGGACTAGCGGGACCCACCGGGGAGCTGTTTTTT.

This sequence joins TRBV4-1 and TRBJ2-1, with D maybe TRBD1 (5 bases). Germline-derived CDR1 and CDR2 are MGHRA and YSYEKL. V was pared by 4 bases and J by 7 bases, with 14 bases between. The CDR3 runs to 14 residues. In nucleotides, the CDR3 is TGCGCCAGCAGCCTCCCCCTGGGGCGGAATGAGCAGTTCTTC. The encoded protein is CASSLPLGRNEQFF.

This clonotype has more than one count but fewer than ten. V gene TRBV5-1 combines with J gene TRBJ2-3, with TRBD2 matching over 8 bases. Germline CDR1 and CDR2: SGHRS and YFSETQ. The CDR3 contains 14 residues. Trimming took 2 bases from V and 6 from J; bases not matched to a gene: 5. Here the CDR3 reads CASSLAGVMDTQYF. The CDR3 DNA follows: TGCGCCAGCAGCTTAGCGGGAGTAATGGATACGCAGTATTTT.

This chain uses TRBV20-1 with TRBJ2-1; D may be TRBD2 (6 bases). This CDR3 is built from 16 residues. Trimming pared 0 bases from V and 0 bases from J, leaving 12 bases between. Germline-derived CDR1 and CDR2 are DFQATT and SNEGSKA (reference sequence). CDR3: CSARDGTVSSYNEQFF. The CDR3, as DNA: TGCAGTGCTAGAGATGGGACTGTTAGCTCCTACAATGAGCAGTTCTTC.

This sequence joins TRBV28 and TRBJ1-5; weak D call: TRBD1 (5 bases). Germline CDR1 MDHEN, CDR2 SYDVKM. The CDR3 length is 15 residues. The germline V and J ends were trimmed by 4 bases and 7 bases, with 17 bases remaining between them. The CDR3 loop reads CASSSLDTQGQPQHF. The CDR3 region has the DNA TGTGCCAGCAGTTCCCTAGACACCCAGGGCCAGCCCCAGCATTTT.

This clonotype came up many times. V and J are TRBV12-3 or TRBV12-4 and TRBJ2-7; unclear D gene. Deletions cut 5 bases from V and 2 bases from J, with 7 bases between. The CDR3 contains 12 residues. CDR3 DNA: TGTGCCAGCAGTCCTAACCCCTACGAGCAGTACTTC. It specifies CASSPNPYEQYF.

The chain joins TRBV7-9 to TRBJ1-3; 7 bases map to TRBD1. V trimming: 5 bases; J trimming: 5 bases; junction bases outside the gene matches: 9. The germline CDR1 and CDR2 sequences are SEHNR and FQNEAQ (reference sequence). CDR3 length: 15 amino acids. The CDR3 nucleotides read TGTGCCAGCAGCCGCGACAGGGCGGAACGAAACACCATATATTTT. Protein sequence: CASSRDRAERNTIYF. The full variable domain, completed using reference TRBV7-9 and TRBJ1-3, is DTGVSQNPRHKITKRGQNVTFRCDPISEHNRLYWYRQTLGQGPEFLTYFQNEAQLEKSRLLSDRFSAERPKGSFSTLEIQRTEQGDSAMYLCASSRDRAERNTIYFGEGSWLTVV.

The V gene is TRBV2, the J gene TRBJ2-7, with 7 nucleotides matching TRBD1. V trimming: 3 bases; J trimming: 3 bases; junction bases outside the gene matches: 5. The CDR3 is 14 residues long. Germline-derived CDR1 and CDR2 are SNHLY and FYNNEI. CDR3 DNA sequence: TGTGCCAGCAGTGAGGCGACAGGGAGCTACGAGCAGTACTTC. Residues: CASSEATGSYEQYF.

V gene TRBV7-9 combines with J gene TRBJ2-2; 9 bases are a match to TRBD2. The CDR3 loop spans 15 amino acids. CDR1 is SEHNR, CDR2 FQNEAQ, per germline (reference sequence). The ends lost 7 bases at V and 2 bases at J; junction bases unmatched: 5. CDR3 DNA: TGTGCCAGCATCGGGACTAGCACAAACACCGGGGAGCTGTTTTTT. This encodes CASIGTSTNTGELFF.

CDR3 bases: TGTGCCAGCAGCGTAGAGGGAGCCACACGTCTCACAGATACGCAGTATTTT. As protein: CASSVEGATRLTDTQYF. This chain joins TRBV9 and TRBJ2-3; possibly TRBD2 for D (5 bases). V lost 0 bases to trimming and J lost 2 bases, with 16 bases between them. The CDR3 totals 17 residues. CDR1 SGDLS and CDR2 YYNGEE come from the germline V gene.

The chain combines TRBV29-1 with TRBJ2-4; 9 bases line up with TRBD1. Germline CDR1 SQVTM, CDR2 ANQGSEA. With V trimmed by 6 bases and J by 8 bases, 20 bases remained unmatched. The CDR3 contains 17 residues. The CDR3 here is CSVQTRGQGQAIYIQYF. The CDR3, as DNA: TGCAGCGTCCAGACGAGGGGACAGGGCCAGGCGATATACATTCAGTACTTC. Variable domain in full (rest from reference TRBV29-1 and TRBJ2-4): SAVISQKPSRDICQRGTSLTIQCQVDSQVTMMFWYRQQPGQSLTLIATANQGSEATYESGFVIDKFPISRPNLTFSTLTVSNMSPEDSSIYLCSVQTRGQGQAIYIQYFGAGTRLSVL.

This clonotype was recorded many times. This chain joins TRBV5-1 and TRBJ2-3, with 9 bases aligning to TRBD2. The length of the CDR3 is 15 residues. The germline CDR1 and CDR2 sequences are SGHRS and YFSETQ. V shed 4 bases and J 1 base; nucleotides not matched to a gene: 4. CDR3 residues: CASSPERGGTDTQYF. CDR3 DNA sequence: TGCGCCAGCAGCCCCGAGCGGGGGGGCACAGATACGCAGTATTTT.

This clonotype was counted at least ten times. J is TRBJ2-5 and V is TRBV29-1, with 12 positions matching TRBD2. The junction had 7 bases not matched to a gene; V was cut back by 6 bases and J by 5 bases. Germline V gene lookup returns CDR1 SQVTM and CDR2 ANQGSEA. This CDR3 spans 14 amino acids. The chain's CDR3 is CSVRLAGAWETQYF. CDR3 in DNA: TGCAGCGTCCGACTAGCGGGAGCGTGGGAGACCCAGTACTTC.

The rearrangement links TRBV24-1 to TRBJ2-2; 11 bases agree with TRBD2. V was clipped by 9 bases and J by 5 bases; unmatched bases: 4. Looked up from germline, CDR1 is KGHDR and CDR2 is SFDVKD. The length of the CDR3 is 14 residues. The CDR3 DNA is TGTGCCACCTCTCCTAGCGGGAGGACCGGGGAGCTGTTTTTT. Translation: CATSPSGRTGELFF.

The V and J genes are TRBV10-3 and TRBJ1-6; D is uncertain. V was pared by 2 bases and J by 7 bases, with 6 bases between. Germline V gene data show CDR1 as ENHRY and CDR2 as SYGVKD. This CDR3 spans 13 amino acids. The CDR3 region is CAISEPSNSPLHF. The CDR3 DNA reads as TGTGCCATCAGTGAGCCATCAAATTCACCCCTCCACTTT.

The rearrangement uses TRBV20-1 and TRBJ2-5; 9 bases fit TRBD2. This CDR3 region has 13 residues. The germline V gene has CDR1 DFQATT and CDR2 SNEGSKA (reference sequence). Trimming removed 3 bases from V and 5 bases from J; junction bases left unmatched: 4. CDR3 in amino acids: CSASLAGGETQYF. Here the CDR3 DNA reads TGCAGTGCTAGTCTCGCGGGGGGGGAGACCCAGTACTTC.

V is TRBV12-3 or TRBV12-4 and J is TRBJ2-2, with a weak D call TRBD1 (6 bases). The V end lost 4 bases, the J end lost 3 bases, and 12 bases lay between the germline ends. The CDR3 loop spans 15 amino acids. The CDR3 spells CASSSSDSHTGELFF. In nucleotides, the CDR3 is TGTGCCAGCAGTTCCTCGGACAGCCACACCGGGGAGCTGTTTTTT.

The V and J genes are TRBV6-4 and TRBJ2-1; no definite D call. The V end lost 0 bases, the J end lost 8 bases, and 8 bases lay between the germline ends. The germline CDR1 and CDR2 sequences are MRHNA and SNTAGT. The CDR3 totals 13 residues. The CDR3 DNA reads TGTGCCAGCAGTGACTCTATTTGGGATGAGCAGTTCTTC. As protein: CASSDSIWDEQFF.